Reported below is one T cell receptor beta chain. This sample was taken from a study of blood T cell repertoires in COVID-19. Study context: The origin of the acute and convalescent COVID-19 samples was the United States, Italy and Spain. The cDNA or gDNA used as material had been derived from T cells, B-cell-depleted T cells, or PBMCs.

Per the study methods: Estimation of nucleated cell counts relied on the amplification of reference gene primers. TCRdb keeps only in-frame clones here, not all; method: immunoSEQ multiplex PCR. That table gives V, J and clone size, and the DNA gave D and trimming. Among 110,000 to 150,000 clones listed, 80% to 90% were seen once. V gave up 4 bases and J gave up 3 bases; unmatched junction bases: 10. The CDR3 contains 16 residues. Germline loops: CDR1 SGHRS, CDR2 YFSETQ. The origin of this receptor is a man aged 60 to 75 with active or convalescent COVID-19. The chain uses TRBV5-1 and TRBJ1-2; 9 bases are shared with TRBD1. Sequencing used peripheral blood. CDR3 loop: CASSTLDRGVHYGYTF. The CDR3 coding sequence is TGCGCCAGCAGCACCCTGGACAGGGGTGTTCACTATGGCTACACCTTC.